This T cell receptor beta chain was documented in a study of blood T cell repertoires in COVID-19. Here immunoSEQ multiplex PCR was the method, and the copy in TCRdb shows in-frame clones only, minus some. Of 150,000 to 200,000 clones detected, roughly 87% appear once; the ten largest clones hold 5.5% to 7.5%. Germline V gene data show CDR1 as SGHRS and CDR2 as YFSETQ. Trimming removed 2 bases from V and 1 base from J, with 9 bases in between. This CDR3 has 14 amino acids. This receptor was taken from a woman aged 40 to 50 with acute or convalescent COVID-19. The rearrangement links TRBV5-1 to TRBJ1-1; no definite D call. The sequencing sample was made of peripheral blood. The CDR3 loop is CASSFQGRNTEAFF. The CDR3, as DNA: TGCGCCAGCAGCTTCCAAGGGAGGAACACTGAAGCTTTCTTT.